The table lists the clone carrying this T cell receptor (beta chain) with a few counts. These data are taken from a study of blood T cell repertoires in COVID-19. Across the whole study: Sample material is recorded as cDNA or gDNA derived from T cells, B-cell-depleted T cells, or PBMCs.

Clones were read by immunoSEQ multiplex PCR, and TCRdb kept only the in-frame ones, dropping some. This sample has 250,000 to 300,000 clones; about 89% occur once, and the top ten carry approximately 4.6%. The junction had 17 bases not matched to a gene; V was cut back by 5 bases and J by 10 bases. CDR1 is SGHTA, CDR2 FQGNSA, per germline. The CDR3 runs 16 residues. The V gene is TRBV7-2, the J gene TRBJ1-1; 9 positions agree with TRBD1. The sequence was obtained from a middle-aged man with acute or convalescent COVID-19. The sample consisted of peripheral blood. This chain's CDR3 is CASSPDRGALGGGAFF. The CDR3 DNA reads as TGTGCCAGCAGCCCGGACAGGGGCGCCCTGGGGGGGGGAGCTTTCTTT.